Below are 19 T cell receptor beta chains sequenced from a single sample in a study of blood T cell repertoires in COVID-19. Data came from immunoSEQ multiplex PCR; TCRdb stores just in-frame clones and leaves some out. The profile shows fewer than 350,000 clones, around 84% of them singletons. Sequenced material: PBMCs or T cells enriched from blood (not recorded which). The origin of the receptors is a woman in her twenties or thirties who had been exposed to COVID-19.

The chain couples TRBV5-4 to TRBJ1-2; TRBD1 agrees at 8 bases. The CDR3 runs to 17 residues. J lost 1 base, V lost 4 bases, and 12 bases had no gene match. Germline V lookup: CDR1 SGHNT, CDR2 YYREEE (reference sequence). Here the CDR3 reads CASSPMTGAGGNYGYTF. CDR3 coding DNA: TGTGCCAGCAGCCCGATGACAGGGGCCGGGGGTAACTATGGCTACACCTTC.

CDR3 protein: CASSSRQDYGYTF. The CDR3 DNA sequence: TGTGCCAGTAGTTCTCGGCAGGACTATGGCTACACCTTC. V gene TRBV19 combines with J gene TRBJ1-2; the D is unclear. The V gene lost 5 bases and the J gene lost 3 bases, with 10 bases spanning the gap. Germline loops: CDR1 LNHDA, CDR2 SQIVND (reference sequence). There are 13 residues in the CDR3. The variable domain in full, with the rest retrieved from reference TRBV19 and TRBJ1-2, is DGGITQSPKYLFRKEGQNVTLSCEQNLNHDAMYWYRQDPGQGLRLIYYSQIVNDFQKGDIAEGYSVSREKKESFPLTVTSAQKNPTAFYLCASSSRQDYGYTFGSGTRLTVV.

V gene TRBV7-2 combines with J gene TRBJ2-5; TRBD1 agrees at 7 bases. J was trimmed by 5 bases and V by 1 base; bases with no gene match: 7. Germline V gene data show CDR1 as SGHTA and CDR2 as FQGNSA. This CDR3 is 15 amino acids long. CDR3 nucleotides: TGTGCCAGCAGCTTAGACTTGGACAGGATGGAGACCCAGTACTTC. It yields the protein CASSLDLDRMETQYF.

In DNA, the CDR3 is TGTGCCAGCAGCTGGAGACAGGGTTCAGGTGAGCAGTTCTTC. This translates into CASSWRQGSGEQFF. This chain uses TRBV11-2 with TRBJ2-1, with TRBD1 matching over 7 bases. The germline gives CDR1 SGHAT, CDR2 FQNNGV. The CDR3 totals 14 residues. J was trimmed by 9 bases and V by 4 bases; bases with no gene match: 9.

The rearrangement uses TRBV28 and TRBJ2-7, with 12 positions matching TRBD2. The trim removed 4 bases at V and 5 bases at J, leaving 9 bases unmatched. The germline CDR1 and CDR2 sequences are MDHEN and SYDVKM. The CDR3 loop spans 16 amino acids. The CDR3 DNA sequence: TGTGCCAGCAGTTCCCAGACTAGCGGGAGAACCGACGAGCAGTACTTC. Translating it yields CASSSQTSGRTDEQYF.

The chain couples TRBV7-9 to TRBJ2-1, with D maybe TRBD2 (5 bases). The germline V and J ends were trimmed by 2 bases and 0 bases, with 8 bases remaining between them. Germline-derived CDR1 and CDR2 are SEHNR and FQNEAQ (reference sequence). This CDR3 is built from 15 residues. CDR3 amino acids: CASSLRGSSYNEQFF. CDR3 bases: TGTGCCAGCAGCTTACGAGGGAGCTCCTACAATGAGCAGTTCTTC.

This rearrangement joins TRBV14 to TRBJ2-2; 13 bases match TRBD2. J gave up 6 bases and V 4 bases, and 5 bases lay outside the gene matches. The CDR3 totals 16 residues. Looked up from germline, CDR1 is SGHDN and CDR2 is FVKESK. The CDR3: CASSPGTSGVPGELFF. CDR3 in DNA: TGTGCCAGCAGCCCCGGGACTAGCGGGGTCCCCGGGGAGCTGTTTTTT.

This chain links TRBV5-6 with TRBJ2-1; D might be TRBD2 (5 bases). The CDR3 contains 16 residues. Deletions cut 4 bases from V and 7 bases from J, with 21 bases between. Germline CDR1 is SGHDT and CDR2 is YYEEEE. The CDR3 DNA is TGTGCCAGCAGCCAGGCCGGAAGTAGCGCGGAGAATGAGCAGTTCTTC. Translating it yields CASSQAGSSAENEQFF.

This clone occurred a few times. This chain uses TRBV6-2 or TRBV6-3 with TRBJ1-5; D perhaps matches TRBD1 (5 bases). V was clipped by 0 bases and J by 0 bases, with 12 bases between them. The CDR3 contains 17 residues. The germline V gene encodes CDR1 MNHEY and CDR2 SVGEGT. The CDR3, as DNA: TGTGCCAGCAGTTACTCCCAGGGTTACGATAGCAATCAGCCCCAGCATTTT. This sequence encodes CASSYSQGYDSNQPQHF.

The rearrangement uses TRBV30 and TRBJ1-2; 9 bases are a match to TRBD1. Germline CDR1 GTSNPN, CDR2 SVGIG (reference sequence). The V gene end was trimmed by 0 bases and the J gene end by 8 bases; junction bases not matched to a gene: 10. The CDR3 is 15 residues long. CDR3: CAWSVGTGHFSGYTF. Here the CDR3 DNA reads TGTGCCTGGAGTGTAGGGACAGGGCATTTTTCGGGCTACACCTTC. Using reference TRBV30 and TRBJ1-2 for the parts outside the CDR3, the full variable domain is SQTIHQWPATLVQPVGSPLSLECTVEGTSNPNLYWYRQAAGRGLQLLFYSVGIGQISSEVPQNLSASRPQDRQFILSSKKLLLSDSGFYLCAWSVGTGHFSGYTFGSGTRLTVV.

This clone was recorded only once. The genes are TRBV19 and TRBJ2-4; 7 nucleotides line up with TRBD2. V trimming: 6 bases; J trimming: 0 bases; junction bases outside the gene matches: 8. From germline, CDR1 is LNHDA and CDR2 SQIVND (reference sequence). The length of the CDR3 is 16 residues. The DNA of the CDR3 is TGTGCCAGTAGGTCCGGGAGGTCACTAGCCAAAAACATTCAGTACTTC. Its protein product is CASRSGRSLAKNIQYF.

The chain has TRBV6-5 and TRBJ1-2; D is unclear. The CDR3 runs to 14 residues. Trimming stripped 7 bases from V and 6 bases from J, with 18 bases between. Germline V gives CDR1 MNHEY, CDR2 SVGAGI. DNA of the CDR3: TGTGCCAGCACCTACCTTCGGGGAAGGGATGGCTACACCTTC. Residues: CASTYLRGRDGYTF.

This clone was counted between two and nine times. The chain has TRBV27 and TRBJ1-6; D is unresolved. Germline V gene data show CDR1 as MNHEY and CDR2 as SMNVEV (reference sequence). V gave up 0 bases and J gave up 0 bases, with 15 bases separating them. The CDR3 is 19 amino acids. The CDR3 here is CASSLSGAGARSYNSPLHF. The CDR3 DNA sequence: TGTGCCAGCAGTTTATCCGGTGCAGGCGCCCGCTCCTATAATTCACCCCTCCACTTT.

The CDR3 reads CASAWGQYNEQFF. The CDR3 region has the DNA TGTGCCAGTGCCTGGGGGCAGTACAATGAGCAGTTCTTC. The rearrangement uses TRBV19 and TRBJ2-1; TRBD1 is a possible D gene (6 bases). CDR1 is LNHDA, CDR2 SQIVND, per germline (reference sequence). This CDR3 is built from 13 residues. Between the trimmed V and J ends, which lost 8 bases and 4 bases, there was a span of 12 bases.

This chain joins TRBV5-1 and TRBJ1-2; D is uncertain. The CDR3 is 13 residues long. Germline V CDR1 and CDR2: SGHRS, YFSETQ. V lost 0 bases to trimming and J lost 4 bases, with 7 bases between them. The CDR3, as DNA: TGCGCCAGCAGCTTGGACGGGGTCTATGGCTACACCTTC. This encodes CASSLDGVYGYTF.

V is TRBV27 and J is TRBJ1-5; D possibly corresponds to TRBD1 (6 bases). V dropped 2 bases and J dropped 9 bases, with 17 bases sitting between them. Germline V CDR1 and CDR2: MNHEY, SMNVEV (reference sequence). This CDR3 is 15 amino acids long. The CDR3 here is CASSLGGLRKGPQHF. The CDR3 DNA follows: TGTGCCAGCAGTTTAGGGGGCCTCCGTAAAGGGCCCCAGCATTTT.

The J gene is TRBJ1-2, the V gene TRBV6-1; D possibly corresponds to TRBD1 (5 bases). The CDR3 is made up of 17 amino acids. V shed 1 base and J shed 7 bases, with 22 bases lying between them. Germline assignment: CDR1 MNHNS and CDR2 SASEGT. DNA for the CDR3: TGTGCCAGCAGTGAAGTTCGGTGGGTCAGGGTGGCGACTGGCTACACCTTC. Translating gives CASSEVRWVRVATGYTF.

The CDR3 nucleotides are TGTGCCAGCAGCTTAGATCGGGGAACACCCTACGAGCAGTACTTC. It specifies CASSLDRGTPYEQYF. V is TRBV11-3 and J is TRBJ2-7; D may be TRBD2 (5 bases). The CDR3 runs 15 residues. Germline-derived CDR1 and CDR2 are SGHNT and YENEEA. Trimming removed 0 bases from V and 2 bases from J, with 11 bases in between.

Only a few counts were recorded for this clone. The V and J genes are TRBV28 and TRBJ2-1, with a weak D call TRBD1 (6 bases). CDR3 length: 14 residues. Germline values: CDR1 MDHEN, CDR2 SYDVKM. The V gene lost 5 bases and the J gene lost 1 base, with 9 bases spanning the gap. The CDR3 reads CASSPQGSYNEQFF. The DNA of the CDR3 is TGTGCCAGCAGTCCGCAGGGGTCCTACAATGAGCAGTTCTTC.